This T cell receptor beta chain was captured in a study of OX40 agonist ivuxolimab in advanced cancers. Points from the study as a whole: Normalized T-cell clonal expansion was also low in a subset of nonresponders.

As for this clone: Its specificity is not known.

The protocol was immunoSEQ multiplex PCR, while the TCRdb copy is restricted to in-frame clones and leaves out a portion. The profile shows about 49,000 clones, around 86% of them singletons. Exclusion of a patient followed from autoimmune disease history or systemic immunosuppression. The germline V gene encodes CDR1 SGDLS and CDR2 YYNGEE. The CDR3 is made up of 16 amino acids. V shed 0 bases, J shed 2 bases, and the junction held 3 bases outside the gene matches. This clonotype originated in an adult with an advanced solid tumor such as melanoma, head and neck, liver or kidney cancer. This rearrangement joins TRBV9 to TRBJ2-3; 10 bases match TRBD2. The source material was CD4+ or CD8+ T cells sorted from blood, sampled in a trial of the OX40 agonist ivuxolimab. The CDR3 nucleotides read TGTGCCAGCAGCGTAGGGCTAGCGGGGGCCACAGATACGCAGTATTTT. Translating it yields CASSVGLAGATDTQYF.